A selection of T cell receptor beta chains follows, all from one sample in a study of identical twins. TCRdb re-analysed the 5' RACE reads in MiXCR, keeping a single row per CDR3 protein. The profile shows about 520,000 distinct CDR3 sequences, approximately 22% of them singletons. The same specimen was also included in a second study, on T cells expressing NK-cell markers.

Sequencing was carried out using CD4+ T cells sorted from blood. These receptor sequences come from a woman aged 18-29 years in good health. The CDR3 runs from the conserved cysteine through the conserved F or W. Fields, in order: CDR3 protein, CDR3 DNA, clone size, D gene, J gene, V gene. The D gene is left open where the match is weak. Only part of the rows carry a size: once, few, many, or a class if the clone is expanded.

cdr3_aa: CAIRGIRDPSYEQYF
cdr3_nt: TGTGCCATCAGGGGCATCCGGGACCCCTCCTACGAGCAGTACTTC
clone_size: NA
d_call: NA
j_call: TRBJ2-7
v_call: TRBV10-3

cdr3_aa: CSAPDSWSREQYF
cdr3_nt: TGCAGTGCTCCGGACAGCTGGTCGCGGGAGCAGTACTTC
clone_size: many
d_call: NA
j_call: TRBJ2-7
v_call: TRBV20-1

cdr3_aa: CAISAQGLGEAFF
cdr3_nt: TGTGCCATCAGTGCCCAGGGGTTGGGTGAAGCTTTCTTT
clone_size: few
d_call: NA
j_call: TRBJ1-1
v_call: TRBV10-3

cdr3_aa: CASGEYEQYF
cdr3_nt: TGTGCCAGCGGGGAATACGAGCAGTACTTC
clone_size: few
d_call: NA
j_call: TRBJ2-7
v_call: TRBV2

cdr3_aa: CSARGGTELNQPQHF
cdr3_nt: TGCAGTGCTAGAGGGGGGACCGAGCTAAATCAGCCCCAGCATTTT
clone_size: few
d_call: NA
j_call: TRBJ1-5
v_call: TRBV20-1

cdr3_aa: CSASAGSETQYF
cdr3_nt: TGCAGTGCTAGTGCAGGGTCAGAGACCCAGTACTTC
clone_size: few
d_call: NA
j_call: TRBJ2-5
v_call: TRBV20-1

cdr3_aa: CSASSLAGVPGELFF
cdr3_nt: TGCAGTGCTAGTAGCCTAGCGGGAGTTCCCGGGGAGCTGTTTTTT
clone_size: few
d_call: TRBD2
j_call: TRBJ2-2
v_call: TRBV20-1

cdr3_aa: CASSSAGTGYNEQFF
cdr3_nt: TGTGCCAGCAGTTCCGCCGGGACAGGGTACAATGAGCAGTTCTTC
clone_size: NA
d_call: TRBD1
j_call: TRBJ2-1
v_call: TRBV6-2/TRBV6-3

cdr3_aa: CASSQGTEQFF
cdr3_nt: TGCGCCAGCAGCCAAGGTACTGAGCAGTTCTTC
clone_size: few
d_call: NA
j_call: TRBJ2-1
v_call: TRBV4-3

cdr3_aa: CASNPPGRILDGELFF
cdr3_nt: TGTGCCAGCAACCCTCCGGGGAGGATTTTGGACGGGGAGCTGTTTTTT
clone_size: few
d_call: NA
j_call: TRBJ2-2
v_call: TRBV6-2/TRBV6-3

cdr3_aa: CAISGLAGPSDELFF
cdr3_nt: TGTGCCATCTCGGGACTAGCGGGGCCTTCGGATGAGCTGTTCTTC
clone_size: NA
d_call: TRBD2
j_call: TRBJ2-1
v_call: TRBV7-9

cdr3_aa: CSASRREIGLNTEAFF
cdr3_nt: TGCAGTGCTAGCCGACGGGAGATCGGGTTGAACACTGAAGCTTTCTTT
clone_size: NA
d_call: NA
j_call: TRBJ1-1
v_call: TRBV20-1

cdr3_aa: CASREQVNTEAFF
cdr3_nt: TGTGCCAGCAGAGAACAGGTGAACACTGAAGCTTTCTTT
clone_size: NA
d_call: NA
j_call: TRBJ1-1
v_call: TRBV7-9

cdr3_aa: CASSSSAGTETQYF
cdr3_nt: TGCGCCAGCAGCTCCTCGGCAGGGACGGAGACCCAGTACTTC
clone_size: few
d_call: NA
j_call: TRBJ2-5
v_call: TRBV5-1

cdr3_aa: CASSLSLGGGTQYF
cdr3_nt: TGTGCCAGCAGCTTGTCCCTAGGGGGAGGGACGCAGTATTTT
clone_size: once
d_call: NA
j_call: TRBJ2-3
v_call: TRBV5-8

cdr3_aa: CSAHRASQETQYF
cdr3_nt: TGCAGTGCTCATCGGGCTAGCCAAGAGACCCAGTACTTC
clone_size: NA
d_call: NA
j_call: TRBJ2-5
v_call: TRBV20-1

cdr3_aa: CASSKGLAGGWNEQFF
cdr3_nt: TGTGCCAGCAGCAAGGGACTAGCGGGAGGATGGAATGAGCAGTTCTTC
clone_size: NA
d_call: TRBD2
j_call: TRBJ2-1
v_call: TRBV7-2

cdr3_aa: CASSERWGTSGIMETQYF
cdr3_nt: TGTGCCAGCAGTGAAAGGTGGGGGACTAGCGGGATTATGGAGACCCAGTACTTC
clone_size: NA
d_call: TRBD2
j_call: TRBJ2-5
v_call: TRBV6-1

cdr3_aa: CASSSQTSGRWGDEQFF
cdr3_nt: TGCGCCAGCAGCTCGCAGACTAGCGGGAGATGGGGCGATGAGCAGTTCTTC
clone_size: many
d_call: TRBD2
j_call: TRBJ2-1
v_call: TRBV5-1

cdr3_aa: CASSPLGTAKGNLGNIQYF
cdr3_nt: TGTGCCAGCAGTCCACTCGGGACGGCCAAAGGGAACCTCGGAAACATTCAGTACTTC
clone_size: NA
d_call: NA
j_call: TRBJ2-4
v_call: TRBV25-1

cdr3_aa: CASRPRGASSVQETQYF
cdr3_nt: TGTGCCAGCAGACCTAGGGGGGCCTCAAGCGTTCAAGAGACCCAGTACTTC
clone_size: NA
d_call: NA
j_call: TRBJ2-5
v_call: TRBV6-1